This TCR beta chain was sequenced for a study of CD8 T cells in ankylosing spondylitis. The CDR3 extends over 15 amino acids. V was pared by 2 bases and J by 1 base, with 3 bases of the junction left unmatched. In germline, CDR1 is SGHRS, CDR2 YFSETQ. TCRdb re-called the 5' RACE reads with MiXCR, one entry per CDR3 protein. The table includes roughly 120,000 distinct CDR3 sequences, roughly 13% detected once. This clonotype appeared many times. The TCR was taken from a female donor with ankylosing spondylitis or in good health (not recorded which). The V gene is TRBV5-1, the J gene TRBJ2-3, with TRBD2 matching 8 bases. Source material: blood, either unsorted or a sorted T cell fraction (not recorded which). CDR3 sequence: CASSLGAGGTDTQYF. The CDR3 DNA sequence: TGCGCCAGCAGCTTAGGAGCGGGAGGCACAGATACGCAGTATTTT.